This T cell receptor beta chain was captured in a study of CD8 T cells in Susac syndrome. General study findings and limits: The study recognized that its TCR sequencing and HLA analysis covered a relatively small number of individuals.

Healthy donors constituted the control group, matched for age and sex. The CDR3 is 12 amino acids. Germline V gene sequence: CDR1 SGHTA, CDR2 FQGNSA. V lost 1 base and J lost 6, with 6 bases in between. RNA amounts of roughly 0.45 to 1 ug underwent reverse transcription with random hexamers. TCRdb redid the calling of the immunoSEQ multiplex PCR reads with MiXCR, one entry per CDR3 protein. The table includes 25,000 to 35,000 distinct CDR3 sequences, 94% detected once. This clonotype has a single count. Its target is not known. The material sequenced was CD8+ T cells from PBMCs. This chain connects TRBV7-2 to TRBJ1-2; D remains ambiguous. The clonotype was recovered from a human donor in good health. The CDR3 sequence is CASSLDVHGYTF. The CDR3, as DNA: TGTGCCAGCAGCTTAGATGTCCATGGCTACACCTTC.